A selection of T cell receptor beta chains follows, all from one sample in a study of control samples from healthy donors and cancer patients. Method: immunoSEQ multiplex PCR; TCRdb's copy keeps in-frame clones and lacks some. The sample shows 150,000 to 200,000 clones, 88% of them seen only once. The material sequenced was blood. The source of these receptors is a woman in her 30s in good health. CDR3s include the opening cysteine and the closing phenylalanine or tryptophan. Fields, in order: V gene, D gene, clone size, J gene, CDR3 DNA, CDR3 protein. A D gene is named only where the DNA matches it firmly. A clone size is listed for some rows: how often the clone was seen (once, few, many), or a class if it is expanded.

TRBV5-1	TRBD2	NA	TRBJ2-7	TGCGCCAGCACCCCCGAGGGGCTAGCGGGATATTCCTACGAGCAGTACTTC	CASTPEGLAGYSYEQYF
TRBV4-1	NA	NA	TRBJ2-1	TGCGCCAGCAGCCAAGGCCCCACGGCGAATGAGCAGTTCTTC	CASSQGPTANEQFF
TRBV6-1	NA	NA	TRBJ2-5	TGTGCCAGCAGGGAAGGGTTACTCCAAGAGACCCAGTACTTC	CASREGLLQETQYF
TRBV3-1/TRBV3-2	NA	few	TRBJ2-1	TGTGCCAGCAGCCAAGAAATTGACAACTACAATGAGCAGTTCTTC	CASSQEIDNYNEQFF
TRBV7-9	NA	NA	TRBJ1-3	TGTGCCAGCGGCCAGGGCGCAAACACCATATATTTT	CASGQGANTIYF
TRBV9	NA	NA	TRBJ2-1	TGTGCCAGCTATAATGAGCAGTTCTTC	CASYNEQFF
TRBV5-3	NA	NA	TRBJ2-2	TGTGCCAGAAGCTTGGACGGGACCCGGAACACCGGGGAGCTGTTTTTT	CARSLDGTRNTGELFF
TRBV5-4	TRBD1	NA	TRBJ1-2	TGTGCCAGCAGCTTGGCGTGGCAGGGGGCAGATGGCTACACCTTC	CASSLAWQGADGYTF
TRBV29-1	NA	NA	TRBJ1-1	TGCAGCGTTTCCACCCCGGGACAGAACACTGAAGCTTTCTTT	CSVSTPGQNTEAFF
TRBV18	TRBD1	NA	TRBJ1-6	TGTGCCAGCTCAATTACCGGGACAGGGGATTCACCCCTCCACTTT	CASSITGTGDSPLHF
TRBV20-1	NA	NA	TRBJ1-2	TGCAGTGCTTCAGGGTATGGCTACACCTTC	CSASGYGYTF
TRBV12-3/TRBV12-4	NA	NA	TRBJ1-2	TGTGCCAGCAGTTTAAAGGCCACCCGAGCCTACACCTTC	CASSLKATRAYTF
TRBV6-5	NA	once	TRBJ1-6	TGTGCCACCCGGGGCGGACAAAATAATTCACCCCTCCACTTT	CATRGGQNNSPLHF
TRBV20-1	NA	once	TRBJ2-7	TGCAGTGCTAGAGGGCCCTACGAGCAGTACTTC	CSARGPYEQYF
TRBV5-4	TRBD2	NA	TRBJ2-3	TGTGCCAGCAGCTTGGGTGGACTAGCGGGGGACTTAACAGATACGCAGTATTTT	CASSLGGLAGDLTDTQYF
TRBV29-1	TRBD1	NA	TRBJ1-2	TGCAGCGTTAGGACAGGGGGCTATGGCTACACCTTC	CSVRTGGYGYTF
TRBV4-2	NA	NA	TRBJ2-2	TGTGCCAGCAGCCTGGGACATGGCACCGGGGAGCTGTTTTTT	CASSLGHGTGELFF
TRBV3-1/TRBV3-2	NA	NA	TRBJ2-3	TGTGCCAGCAGCCAGAGGGGATCCCAAGTGGCGGGGTCCACAGATACGCAGTATTTT	CASSQRGSQVAGSTDTQYF
TRBV29-1	TRBD1	NA	TRBJ2-2	TGCAGCGTTGAAACAGGGGGCGGGGAGCTGTTTTTT	CSVETGGGELFF
TRBV9	TRBD2	NA	TRBJ2-4	TGTGCCAGCAGCGCCGGGACTAGCGCAAACATTCAGTACTTC	CASSAGTSANIQYF
TRBV7-2	NA	NA	TRBJ1-4	TGTGCCAGCAGCTTAGGGCAGGGGAAGGAAAAACTGTTTTTT	CASSLGQGKEKLFF
TRBV14	NA	NA	TRBJ2-4	TGTGCCAGCAGCCAAGAATCTGGGGAAGGGGTCAAAAACATTCAGTACTTC	CASSQESGEGVKNIQYF
TRBV5-1	NA	NA	TRBJ1-2	TGCGCCAGCAGCAAGCCCATGCGGGACATAGACTATGGCTACACCTTC	CASSKPMRDIDYGYTF
TRBV3-1/TRBV3-2	NA	NA	TRBJ1-3	TGTGCCAGCAGCCAAAGGAATGGAAACACCATATATTTT	CASSQRNGNTIYF
TRBV27	TRBD1	NA	TRBJ2-7	TGTGCCAGCAGGGGACAGTCCTACGAGCAGTACTTC	CASRGQSYEQYF
TRBV19	NA	NA	TRBJ1-5	TGTGCCAGTAGTATGTGGGGGTCTAGCAATCAGCCCCAGCATTTT	CASSMWGSSNQPQHF
TRBV5-1	NA	NA	TRBJ2-1	TGCGCCAGCAGCGAGAGGAATGAGCAGTTCTTC	CASSERNEQFF
TRBV19	NA	NA	TRBJ1-2	TGTGCCAGTAGGAAGGGTGTTGGGGGCTACACCTTC	CASRKGVGGYTF
TRBV4-1	NA	NA	TRBJ2-1	TGCGCCAGCAGCCAAGATGGCGGAGGGAGCTCCTACAATGAGCAGTTCTTC	CASSQDGGGSSYNEQFF
TRBV6-5	TRBD2	NA	TRBJ2-1	TGTGCCAGCAGCGCATCTAGCGGGGGATACAATGAGCAGTTCTTC	CASSASSGGYNEQFF
TRBV2	TRBD2	NA	TRBJ2-3	TGTGCCAGCAGGGCTAGCGGGAGGGCCCCAGATACGCAGTATTTT	CASRASGRAPDTQYF
TRBV10-1	NA	NA	TRBJ1-2	TGCGCCAGTTTCGCCGGGACACTTAACTATGGCTACACCTTC	CASFAGTLNYGYTF
TRBV19	NA	NA	TRBJ1-1	TGTGCCAGTAGTGGGGTTGAAGCTTTCTTT	CASSGVEAFF
TRBV7-2	NA	NA	TRBJ2-3	TGTGCCAGCAGCTTAGTGGCTAGTGGGTCAGATACGCAGTATTTT	CASSLVASGSDTQYF
TRBV21-1	NA	NA	TRBJ1-5	TGTGCCAGCAGACCGGGGGGGGTCAGCAATCAGCCCCAGCATTTT	CASRPGGVSNQPQHF
TRBV5-5	NA	once	TRBJ1-2	TGTGCCAGCAGCTTGTCCCCGGACAGTGCTCCCTATGGCTACACCTTC	CASSLSPDSAPYGYTF
TRBV19	NA	NA	TRBJ1-5	TGTGCCAGTAGTACCAGTCACCGGGCGGGCAATCAGCCCCAGCATTTT	CASSTSHRAGNQPQHF
TRBV4-2	TRBD2	NA	TRBJ2-1	TGTGCCAGCAGCCAGGGCTCCGGGACGGGGGGGTACAATGAGCAGTTCTTC	CASSQGSGTGGYNEQFF
TRBV7-9	TRBD1	NA	TRBJ1-1	TGTGCCAGCAGCCCGACAGGGATAGTGACAGCTTTCTTT	CASSPTGIVTAFF
TRBV7-6	NA	NA	TRBJ2-7	TGTGCCAGCACTCAAACCCCAGGGAGTTCCGACGAGCAGTACTTC	CASTQTPGSSDEQYF
TRBV11-2	TRBD1	NA	TRBJ1-1	TGTGCCAGCAGCCGACTGGTACAGGAGGGGGCGAACACTGAAGCTTTCTTT	CASSRLVQEGANTEAFF
TRBV19	NA	NA	TRBJ1-5	TGTGCCAGTACACTGCCGGGTTGGCAGCCCCAGCATTTT	CASTLPGWQPQHF
TRBV29-1	NA	NA	TRBJ2-3	TGCAGCGTTGGGACGACTAGACAAATCCGTACGCAGTATTTT	CSVGTTRQIRTQYF
TRBV6-5	TRBD2	once	TRBJ2-3	TGTGCCAGCAGTTCCCCCGGGACTAGCGGAGCAGATACGCAGTATTTT	CASSSPGTSGADTQYF
TRBV6-1	NA	NA	TRBJ1-2	TGTGCCAGCAGTGAAGGTACCCTCGCACACTATGGCTACACCTTC	CASSEGTLAHYGYTF
TRBV11-2	TRBD1	NA	TRBJ2-2	TGTGCCAGCAGAGGTACAGGGGCGGCCGGGGAGCTGTTTTTT	CASRGTGAAGELFF
TRBV19	NA	NA	TRBJ2-1	TGTGCCAGTAGTATAGGGAGGCGGCGAGGCAATGAGCAGTTCTTC	CASSIGRRRGNEQFF
TRBV6-5	NA	NA	TRBJ1-2	TGTGCCAGCAGTTCACCGACCAGGGGATATGGCTACACCTTC	CASSSPTRGYGYTF
TRBV3-1/TRBV3-2	NA	NA	TRBJ1-4	TGTGCCAGCAGCCTACTTTCGGGCGAAAAACTGTTTTTT	CASSLLSGEKLFF
TRBV3-1/TRBV3-2	NA	NA	TRBJ2-1	TGTGCCAGCAGCCAAGTGGCCAATGAGCAGTTCTTC	CASSQVANEQFF
TRBV10-3	NA	NA	TRBJ2-5	TGTGCCATCAGTGAGTCGGTTTACGTCTGGGGGCCGGAGACCCAGTACTTC	CAISESVYVWGPETQYF
TRBV7-9	NA	NA	TRBJ1-5	TGTGCCAGCAGTGGGGGGCTTCGGCAGCCCCAGCATTTT	CASSGGLRQPQHF
TRBV2	TRBD1	NA	TRBJ2-3	TGTGCCAGCACCCCCGGGACAGGGGGGGGGACGCAGTATTTT	CASTPGTGGGTQYF
TRBV4-1	TRBD1	NA	TRBJ1-1	TGCGCCAGCAGCCTCCACCCCGCAGGGGGTGGATGGAACACTGAAGCTTTCTTT	CASSLHPAGGGWNTEAFF
TRBV28	NA	NA	TRBJ2-6	TGTGCCAGCAGTTTACCGGGGGCTGGGGCCAACGTCCTGACTTTC	CASSLPGAGANVLTF
TRBV20-1	NA	NA	TRBJ2-5	TGCAGTGTGTCCGGGGAAGAGACCCAGTACTTC	CSVSGEETQYF
TRBV28	TRBD1	NA	TRBJ2-5	TGTGCCAGCAGTTTATTTACAGGGGCCATCCAAGAGACCCAGTACTTC	CASSLFTGAIQETQYF